A single sample gave rise to the 25 T cell receptor beta chains below, sequenced in a study of early T cells in non-severe SARS-CoV-2 infection. MiXCR, run by TCRdb on the 5' RACE reads, gives a single entry per CDR3 protein. The sample carries 45,000 to 75,000 distinct CDR3 sequences, about 5.6% recorded once. The sequenced sample consisted of whole blood. The receptor set was obtained from an adult who was a healthcare worker with PCR-confirmed SARS-CoV-2 infection or an uninfected control (not recorded which).

This clonotype was seen at least ten times. The V and J genes are TRBV20-1 and TRBJ1-6; D gene unclear. The CDR3 consists of 15 residues. In germline, CDR1 is DFQATT, CDR2 SNEGSKA (reference sequence). Between the trimmed V and J ends, which lost 3 bases and 5 bases, there was a span of 14 bases. The CDR3 loop is CSASPNRANNSPLHF. CDR3 coding DNA: TGCAGTGCTAGTCCGAATCGGGCGAATAATTCACCCCTCCACTTT.

This clonotype was found many times. The gene calls are TRBV13 and TRBJ2-5; 16 positions agree with TRBD2. Trimming removed 5 bases from V and 2 bases from J; junction bases left unmatched: 2. The CDR3 is 16 residues long. The germline V gene has CDR1 PRHDT and CDR2 FYEKMQ (reference sequence). Written as DNA, the CDR3 is TGTGCCAGCAGCCCGGGACTAGCGGGGGGGCAAGAGACCCAGTACTTC. Protein sequence: CASSPGLAGGQETQYF.

This clonotype was seen repeatedly, ten times or more. The rearrangement links TRBV13 to TRBJ2-7, with 10 bases matching TRBD2. The CDR3 consists of 17 residues. CDR1 PRHDT and CDR2 FYEKMQ come from the germline V gene (reference sequence). After removal of 4 bases from V and 0 bases from J, the junction contained 9 bases not matched to a gene. Here the CDR3 reads CASSSSSGGLSSYEQYF. CDR3 in DNA: TGTGCCAGCAGCTCCTCTAGCGGGGGCCTGAGCTCCTACGAGCAGTACTTC.

Ten or more counts support this clonotype. The J gene is TRBJ1-5, the V gene TRBV12-2; TRBD1 is the table's D call and was not checked against the DNA. TRBV12-2 counts as a pseudogene. The CDR3 runs 16 residues. CDR3 loop: CASRRDRECGNQPQHF. The CDR3 DNA follows: TGTGCAAGTCGAAGGGACAGGGAGTGCGGCAATCAGCCCCAGCATTTT.

This clonotype was observed many times. This chain joins TRBV13 and TRBJ2-7, with 12 bases that match TRBD2. The CDR3 totals 19 residues. CDR1 is PRHDT, CDR2 FYEKMQ, per germline (reference sequence). The V segment lost 0 bases and the J segment 1 base; nucleotides outside the gene matches: 10. The CDR3: CASSLGSSPTSGRSYEQYF. As DNA, the CDR3 is TGTGCCAGCAGCTTAGGTTCTTCCCCCACTAGCGGGAGGTCCTACGAGCAGTACTTC.

This clonotype was seen many times. The CDR3 spells CASSQERGGQETQYF. The CDR3 DNA follows: TGCGCCAGCAGCCAAGAGCGGGGGGGCCAAGAGACCCAGTACTTC. The V call is TRBV4-3, the J call TRBJ2-5, with 9 positions matching TRBD2. Per germline, CDR1 LGHNA and CDR2 YSLEER. The CDR3 is 15 residues long. J was trimmed by 1 base and V by 0 bases; bases with no gene match: 0.

This clonotype has only a few counts. The J gene is TRBJ2-3, the V gene TRBV11-2; 12 bases agree with TRBD2. This CDR3 region has 18 residues. CDR1 is SGHAT and CDR2 is FQNNGV in the germline V gene. With V trimmed by 1 base and J by 3 bases, 8 bases remained unmatched. The CDR3 is CASSLGRAGTSGTDTQYF. CDR3 DNA: TGTGCCAGCAGCTTAGGAAGGGCGGGGACTAGCGGGACAGATACGCAGTATTTT.

This clonotype has a count of ten or more. The DNA of the CDR3 is TGTGCCAGCAGCTCCCGGGCGGGAAAAGGGGATACGCAGTATTTT. It specifies CASSSRAGKGDTQYF. This chain joins TRBV11-3 and TRBJ2-3; perhaps TRBD2 as D (6 bases). V gave up 4 bases and J gave up 6 bases, with 17 bases separating them. Germline V gene lookup returns CDR1 SGHNT and CDR2 YENEEA. The CDR3 runs 15 residues.

There are many counts of this clonotype. The chain is built from TRBV6-6 and TRBJ1-2, with TRBD1 identical over 8 bases. CDR3 length equals 18 residues. V gave up 6 bases and J gave up 0 bases; unmatched junction bases: 15. Germline V gene lookup returns CDR1 MNHNY and CDR2 SVGAGI (reference sequence). Written as DNA, the CDR3 is TGTGCCAGCAGCCTATCCCCGACAGGGGTCAGCGCTAACTATGGCTACACCTTC. As protein: CASSLSPTGVSANYGYTF.

This clonotype was observed a few times. This chain joins TRBV27 and TRBJ2-3; D is unresolved. V was cut by 4 bases and J by 5 bases, with 10 bases left in between. CDR3 length: 13 residues. From germline, CDR1 is MNHEY and CDR2 SMNVEV (reference sequence). CDR3 amino acids: CASSSSRKDTQYF. CDR3 DNA sequence: TGTGCCAGCAGTTCGAGTAGAAAAGATACGCAGTATTTT.

In this sample, this clonotype turned up many times. This CDR3 is CASSPAGRVYNEQFF. The CDR3 nucleotides read TGTGCCAGCAGTCCCGCCGGCCGGGTTTACAATGAGCAGTTCTTC. The chain recombines TRBV12-3 or TRBV12-4 with TRBJ2-1; D unclear. This CDR3 region has 15 residues. V was trimmed by 5 bases and J by 4 bases, leaving 15 bases between them.

This clonotype was recorded many times. The rearrangement uses TRBV29-1 and TRBJ2-7; D ambiguous. CDR1 is SQVTM and CDR2 is ANQGSEA in the germline V gene. Between the trimmed V and J ends, which lost 2 bases and 2 bases, there was a span of 7 bases. This CDR3 has 12 amino acids. CDR3 in DNA: TGCAGCGTTGAATCCAGCCCCTACGAGCAGTACTTC. Amino acid sequence: CSVESSPYEQYF.

This clonotype was recorded many times. The V gene is TRBV6-1, the J gene TRBJ1-5; a possible D gene is TRBD1 (5 bases). Germline CDR1 and CDR2: MNHNS and SASEGT. The CDR3 totals 11 residues. V lost 10 bases to trimming and J lost 7 bases, with 11 bases between them. CDR3 DNA: TGTGCCACCCGTGGGGGGCAGCCCCAGCATTTT. Translating it yields CATRGGQPQHF.

Many counts were recorded for this clonotype. This rearrangement joins TRBV7-2 to TRBJ2-2; D remains unclear. Germline CDR1 is SGHTA and CDR2 is FQGNSA. V lost 3 bases, J lost 6 bases, and 5 bases lay in between. The CDR3 contains 12 residues. The chain's CDR3 is CASSFVAGELFF. The DNA of the CDR3 is TGTGCCAGCAGCTTCGTCGCCGGGGAGCTGTTTTTT.

This clonotype was seen ten or more times. The V call is TRBV5-6, the J call TRBJ2-6; D call uncertain. Germline assignment: CDR1 SGHDT and CDR2 YYEEEE. V lost 3 bases and J lost 0, with 13 bases in between. The CDR3 length is 17 residues. The CDR3 spells CASSSVQWYSGANVLTF. The CDR3 DNA reads TGTGCCAGCAGCTCCGTACAGTGGTACTCTGGGGCCAACGTCCTGACTTTC.

Many counts were recorded for this clonotype. The CDR3, as DNA: TGCGCCAGCAGCCAAGGACTAGCGGGAGTGAATCTTGGGTACAATGAGCAGTTCTTC. Translation gives CASSQGLAGVNLGYNEQFF. The rearrangement joins TRBV4-1 to TRBJ2-1; 12 nucleotides align to TRBD2. Germline values: CDR1 MGHRA, CDR2 YSYEKL. The CDR3 consists of 19 residues. Trimming cost V 1 base and J 4 bases; bases outside gene matches: 11.

This clonotype was observed a few times. The chain links TRBV12-3 or TRBV12-4 to TRBJ1-1; D gene unclear. Trimming removed 4 bases at V and 1 base at J, with 1 base between. CDR3 length: 11 amino acids. This CDR3 reads CASSWNTEAFF. In nucleotides, the CDR3 is TGTGCCAGCAGTTGGAACACTGAAGCTTTCTTT.

The chain has TRBV5-1 and TRBJ1-1, with 10 nucleotides matching TRBD1. V dropped 4 bases and J dropped 5; count of bases not matched to a gene: 5. CDR3 length equals 14 residues. Looked up from germline, CDR1 is SGHRS and CDR2 is YFSETQ. The CDR3 region has the DNA TGCGCCAGCAGCCCCGGACAGGGGGGGACTGAAGCTTTCTTT. Its translation: CASSPGQGGTEAFF.

This clonotype appeared many times. The chain links TRBV19 to TRBJ2-7; 11 nucleotides align to TRBD1. The CDR3 contains 14 residues. V dropped 6 bases and J dropped 2; count of bases not matched to a gene: 3. CDR1 LNHDA and CDR2 SQIVND come from the germline V gene (reference sequence). This chain's CDR3 is CASSPGQGAYEQYF. The CDR3 region has the DNA TGTGCCAGTAGCCCGGGACAGGGGGCCTACGAGCAGTACTTC.

This clonotype was seen ten or more times. The chain couples TRBV5-6 to TRBJ1-2, with D possibly being TRBD1 (6 bases). The CDR3 runs to 16 residues. Trimming shortened V by 4 bases and J by 5 bases, and 21 bases separated the two germline ends. CDR1 and CDR2 from the germline V gene are SGHDT and YYEEEE. DNA of the CDR3: TGTGCCAGCAGCCCGGGAAGAGGCGGGGGCGTATATGGCTACACCTTC. Its protein product is CASSPGRGGGVYGYTF.

This clonotype was counted between two and nine times. The chain has TRBV7-3 and TRBJ1-2; D unclear. Germline V gives CDR1 SGHTA, CDR2 FQGTGA. The length of the CDR3 is 14 residues. V was clipped by 2 bases and J by 4 bases, with 11 bases between them. DNA for the CDR3: TGTGCCAGCAGCTTAGACGGGGATGCCTATGGCTACACCTTC. As protein: CASSLDGDAYGYTF. Variable domain in full (rest from reference TRBV7-3 and TRBJ1-2): GAGVSQTPSNKVTEKGKYVELRCDPISGHTALYWYRQSLGQGPEFLIYFQGTGAADDSGLPNDRFFAVRPEGSVSTLKIQRTERGDSAVYLCASSLDGDAYGYTFGSGTRLTVV.

At least ten counts were recorded for this clonotype. J is TRBJ2-1 and V is TRBV5-1; 11 bases fit TRBD2. J was trimmed by 2 bases and V by 4 bases; bases with no gene match: 8. CDR1 and CDR2 from the germline V gene are SGHRS and YFSETQ. The CDR3 consists of 17 residues. The CDR3 spells CASSPGLAGNTYNEQFF. CDR3 in DNA: TGCGCCAGCAGCCCTGGACTAGCGGGCAACACCTACAATGAGCAGTTCTTC.

This clonotype was counted at least ten times. The rearrangement uses TRBV11-2 and TRBJ1-2; the match to TRBD1 covers 8 bases. V lost 4 bases to trimming and J lost 6 bases; unmatched junction nucleotides: 7. Germline values: CDR1 SGHAT, CDR2 FQNNGV. The CDR3 extends over 14 amino acids. CDR3 sequence (DNA): TGTGCCAGCAGCTCTCAGGGGGCGCCCCATGGCTACACCTTC. Amino acid sequence: CASSSQGAPHGYTF.

Ten or more counts support this clonotype. This chain links TRBV11-2 with TRBJ2-3, with a tentative D call TRBD2 (6 bases). Between the trimmed V and J ends, which lost 5 bases and 4 bases, there was a span of 13 bases. This CDR3 comprises 14 residues. In germline, CDR1 is SGHAT, CDR2 FQNNGV. CDR3 residues: CASSPGWGADTQYF. The DNA of the CDR3 is TGTGCCAGCAGCCCTGGCTGGGGGGCAGATACGCAGTATTTT. Supplemented by reference TRBV11-2 and TRBJ2-3, the full variable domain reads EAGVAQSPRYKIIEKRQSVAFWCNPISGHATLYWYQQILGQGPKLLIQFQNNGVVDDSQLPKDRFSAERLKGVDSTLKIQPAKLEDSAVYLCASSPGWGADTQYFGPGTRLTVL.

This clonotype occurred a few times. The rearrangement links TRBV20-1 to TRBJ2-7; 7 bases map to TRBD1. The germline gives CDR1 DFQATT, CDR2 SNEGSKA (reference sequence). The CDR3 covers 12 residues. After removal of 6 bases from V and 2 bases from J, the junction contained 4 bases not matched to a gene. The CDR3 reads CSAHRGTYEQYF. The CDR3 DNA sequence: TGCAGTGCCCACAGGGGAACCTACGAGCAGTACTTC.